Following are 30 T cell receptor beta chains from one sample sequenced in a study of T cell changes during pregnancy in multiple sclerosis. Sequenced by immunoSEQ multiplex PCR; TCRdb stores in-frame clones only, minus some. The repertoire includes 50,000 to 75,000 clones, roughly 91% of them detected once, and about 2.2% sits in the top ten. This specimen consisted of peripheral blood, obtained in the third trimester of pregnancy. The receptors stem from a female donor in good health, enrolled as a control in a pregnancy study.

As to this clone: A read error may account for a junction end that differs from germline. V is TRBV29-1 and J is TRBJ1-1, with D possibly TRBD1 on 6 matching bases. This CDR3 comprises 13 residues. From germline, CDR1 is SQVTM and CDR2 ANQGSEA. CDR3 coding DNA: TGCAGCGTCCCTTTTATGGGGGACACTGAAGTTTTCTTT. As protein: CSVPFMGDTEVFF.

This clone was detected once. The chain has TRBV5-1 and TRBJ2-1, with D possibly matching TRBD2 (5 bases). This CDR3 has 14 residues. Germline assignment: CDR1 SGHRS and CDR2 YFSETQ. With 5 bases removed from V and 0 bases from J, the gap between germline ends came to 9 bases. Here the CDR3 DNA reads TGCGCCAGCAGGGGAGCACCCTCCTACAATGAGCAGTTCTTC. This gives the protein CASRGAPSYNEQFF. Full variable domain (rest looked up from reference TRBV5-1 and TRBJ2-1): KAGVTQTPRYLIKTRGQQVTLSCSPISGHRSVSWYQQTPGQGLQFLFEYFSETQRNKGNFPGRFSGRQFSNSRSEMNVSTLELGDSALYLCASRGAPSYNEQFFGPGTRLTVL.

The chain uses TRBV7-9 and TRBJ1-4; tentatively, D is TRBD1 (6 bases). Between the trimmed V and J ends, which lost 3 bases and 5 bases, there was a span of 16 bases. There are 16 residues in the CDR3. The germline V gene encodes CDR1 SEHNR and CDR2 FQNEAQ (reference sequence). CDR3 amino acids: CASSLGGALTNEKLFF. The CDR3 DNA is TGTGCCAGCAGCTTGGGGGGGGCACTTACCAATGAAAAACTGTTTTTT.

This chain links TRBV5-1 with TRBJ2-2, with unresolved D. V gave up 6 bases and J gave up 6 bases, with 6 bases separating them. Germline V gene sequence: CDR1 SGHRS, CDR2 YFSETQ. The CDR3 contains 11 residues. The CDR3 DNA is TGCGCCAGCATCTATGCCGGGGAGCTGTTTTTT. The encoded protein is CASIYAGELFF. Filled out from reference TRBV5-1 and TRBJ2-2, the complete variable domain reads KAGVTQTPRYLIKTRGQQVTLSCSPISGHRSVSWYQQTPGQGLQFLFEYFSETQRNKGNFPGRFSGRQFSNSRSEMNVSTLELGDSALYLCASIYAGELFFGEGSRLTVL.

The chain employs TRBV7-9 and TRBJ2-2; 7 bases are shared with TRBD2. With V trimmed by 5 bases and J by 4 bases, 7 bases remained unmatched. There are 15 residues in the CDR3. The V gene's germline CDR1 is SEHNR and CDR2 FQNEAQ (reference sequence). The CDR3 spells CASSPGGGSTGELFF. In nucleotides, the CDR3 is TGTGCCAGCAGCCCCGGGGGAGGGAGCACCGGGGAGCTGTTTTTT.

The chain recombines TRBV30 with TRBJ1-5; TRBD1 might be the D (6 bases). V lost 3 bases and J lost 0, with 18 bases in between. This CDR3 is built from 17 residues. CDR1 is GTSNPN and CDR2 is SVGIG in the germline V gene (reference sequence). The CDR3 spells CAWSAIFGDTSNQPQHF. CDR3 nucleotides: TGTGCCTGGAGCGCGATCTTCGGGGACACTAGCAATCAGCCCCAGCATTTT.

The chain is built from TRBV20-1 and TRBJ2-7; D is possibly TRBD1 (5 bases). Germline-derived CDR1 and CDR2 are DFQATT and SNEGSKA (reference sequence). Trimming shortened V by 6 bases and J by 6 bases, and 12 bases separated the two germline ends. This CDR3 spans 11 amino acids. The CDR3 coding sequence is TGCAGTGCAGAAGACAGATTCGAGCAGTACTTC. Amino acid sequence: CSAEDRFEQYF.

Regarding this clone: One junction end does not reproduce the germline sequence, and a read error may be involved. V is TRBV2 and J is TRBJ2-1; possible D gene TRBD1, 7 bases. The V gene's germline CDR1 is SNHLY and CDR2 FYNNEI. The CDR3 has 11 residues. CDR3 loop: CASSEGVRGVF. The CDR3 DNA reads as TGTGCCAGCAGTGAAGGGGTCAGGGGGGTCTTC.

The chain combines TRBV5-4 with TRBJ1-2, with D possibly matching TRBD1 (5 bases). Trimming shortened V by 3 bases and J by 0 bases, and 15 bases separated the two germline ends. The length of the CDR3 is 16 residues. Germline V gives CDR1 SGHNT, CDR2 YYREEE (reference sequence). The CDR3 is CASSSLGQTSNYGYTF. The CDR3 coding sequence is TGTGCCAGCAGCTCCCTCGGACAAACTTCTAACTATGGCTACACCTTC.

The chain's CDR3 is CASSIAVSGSLYEQYF. DNA for the CDR3: TGTGCCAGTAGTATAGCGGTCAGCGGGAGTCTCTACGAGCAGTACTTC. The chain carries TRBV19 and TRBJ2-7; TRBD2 aligns across 8 bases. V lost 1 base to trimming and J lost 3 bases; unmatched junction nucleotides: 8. The CDR3 contains 16 residues. Germline CDR1 LNHDA, CDR2 SQIVND (reference sequence).

The genes are TRBV2 and TRBJ2-7, with 10 bases identical to TRBD2. Trimming took 6 bases from V and 6 from J; bases not matched to a gene: 8. The CDR3 loop spans 14 amino acids. From germline, CDR1 is SNHLY and CDR2 FYNNEI. CDR3 protein: CASRRTSGSSEQYF. The DNA of the CDR3 is TGTGCCAGCAGACGGACTAGCGGTTCTTCCGAGCAGTACTTC.

The V call is TRBV7-6, the J call TRBJ2-1, with TRBD2 matching 10 bases. Germline CDR1 and CDR2: SGHVS and FNYEAQ. V lost 5 bases to trimming and J lost 9 bases; unmatched junction nucleotides: 19. This CDR3 has 18 residues. This CDR3 is CASSKSTATSGIYREQFF. CDR3 sequence (DNA): TGTGCCAGCAGCAAGTCGACGGCCACTAGCGGGATCTATCGTGAGCAGTTCTTC.

The J gene is TRBJ1-1, the V gene TRBV29-1; no clear D. The CDR3 consists of 11 residues. The V end lost 2 bases, the J end lost 11 bases, and 12 bases lay between the germline ends. Germline-derived CDR1 and CDR2 are SQVTM and ANQGSEA. The CDR3 DNA reads as TGCAGCGTTGAAATTCTGCGGCAGGCTTTCTTT. As protein: CSVEILRQAFF.

In DNA, the CDR3 is TGTGCCACCAGCAGCCATCGTGAAGAGGGACGACAGGGGAGAGGCGAAAAACTGTTTTTT. Its protein product is CATSSHREEGRQGRGEKLFF. The rearrangement uses TRBV15 and TRBJ1-4; 8 bases map to TRBD1. Germline trimming cut 3 bases from V and 8 bases from J; bases unmatched to any gene: 23. The CDR3 is 20 residues long. Germline CDR1 reads LNHNV; CDR2 reads YYDKDF (reference sequence).

The V gene is TRBV18, the J gene TRBJ2-1; 11 nucleotides match TRBD2. Trimming took 2 bases from V and 3 from J; bases not matched to a gene: 6. This CDR3 comprises 17 residues. Germline V gene sequence: CDR1 KGHSH, CDR2 LQKENI. The CDR3 DNA is TGTGCCAGCTCACCAACCAATAGCGGGAGGGGCTACAATGAGCAGTTCTTC. It is translated as CASSPTNSGRGYNEQFF.

V gene TRBV6-5 combines with J gene TRBJ1-2; tentatively, D is TRBD1 (5 bases). From germline, CDR1 is MNHEY and CDR2 SVGAGI. The CDR3 spans 15 residues. Trimming shortened V by 0 bases and J by 5 bases, and 13 bases separated the two germline ends. The CDR3 nucleotides are TGTGCCAGCAGTTACTCCCGGGGGTTAAGATATGGCTACACCTTC. Its protein is CASSYSRGLRYGYTF.

V is TRBV20-1 and J is TRBJ1-5; D not certain. The V gene lost 3 bases and the J gene lost 10 bases, with 10 bases spanning the gap. CDR3 length: 11 residues. Germline V gene data show CDR1 as DFQATT and CDR2 as SNEGSKA (reference sequence). CDR3 protein: CSARASQPQHF. The CDR3 nucleotides are TGCAGTGCTAGGGCTTCCCAACCCCAGCATTTT.

The V and J genes are TRBV6-6 and TRBJ2-7; possible D gene TRBD1, 7 bases. CDR1 and CDR2 (germline): MNHNY, SVGAGI (reference sequence). The CDR3 contains 16 residues. V was cut by 6 bases and J by 4 bases, with 22 bases left in between. CDR3 coding DNA: TGTGCCAGCAGCGAATTAGGAGGGACAGCTTATTACGAGCAGTACTTC. Translated, it gives CASSELGGTAYYEQYF.

V usage is TRBV9 and J usage is TRBJ2-3; D possibly corresponds to TRBD2 (7 bases). V dropped 0 bases and J dropped 6 bases, with 14 bases sitting between them. Germline V lookup: CDR1 SGDLS, CDR2 YYNGEE. The CDR3 contains 15 residues. CDR3 protein: CASSVGGGAWDTQYF. CDR3 DNA: TGTGCCAGCAGCGTAGGTGGGGGGGCCTGGGATACGCAGTATTTT.

The V call is TRBV27, the J call TRBJ2-2; TRBD1 is a possible D gene (6 bases). V was trimmed by 6 bases and J by 4 bases, leaving 15 bases between them. CDR3 length equals 15 residues. Germline V gene lookup returns CDR1 MNHEY and CDR2 SMNVEV (reference sequence). The CDR3 protein is CASRKSGVSTGELFF. The CDR3 nucleotides read TGTGCCAGCAGAAAGTCAGGGGTGTCCACCGGGGAGCTGTTTTTT.

The chain has TRBV5-1 and TRBJ1-5, with 9 bases fitting TRBD1. Per germline, CDR1 SGHRS and CDR2 YFSETQ. The CDR3 extends over 15 amino acids. V was clipped by 4 bases and J by 2 bases; unmatched bases: 4. CDR3 in amino acids: CASSLWTGGNQPQHF. CDR3 in DNA: TGCGCCAGCAGCCTTTGGACAGGGGGCAATCAGCCCCAGCATTTT. The full variable domain, with the rest looked up from reference TRBV5-1 and TRBJ1-5, is KAGVTQTPRYLIKTRGQQVTLSCSPISGHRSVSWYQQTPGQGLQFLFEYFSETQRNKGNFPGRFSGRQFSNSRSEMNVSTLELGDSALYLCASSLWTGGNQPQHFGDGTRLSIL.

The chain links TRBV29-1 to TRBJ2-3; 10 nucleotides align to TRBD2. The CDR3 runs 15 residues. With 5 bases clipped from V and 2 bases from J, the junction kept 7 bases outside the gene matches. The germline V gene has CDR1 SQVTM and CDR2 ANQGSEA. CDR3 region: CSVTEREGTTDTQYF. Written as DNA, the CDR3 is TGCAGCGTTACGGAGCGGGAGGGAACCACAGATACGCAGTATTTT.

This chain links TRBV7-2 with TRBJ2-1; 8 bases map to TRBD2. Per germline, CDR1 SGHTA and CDR2 FQGNSA. There are 16 residues in the CDR3. V shed 4 bases and J 0 bases; nucleotides not matched to a gene: 5. This CDR3 reads CASSYLAGISYNEQFF. The CDR3 coding sequence is TGTGCCAGCAGCTACTTAGCGGGGATCTCCTACAATGAGCAGTTCTTC.

This rearrangement joins TRBV15 to TRBJ1-2; unclear D gene. The CDR3 length is 17 residues. Trimming took 0 bases from V and 4 from J, leaving 18 bases between them. Looked up from germline, CDR1 is LNHNV and CDR2 is YYDKDF (reference sequence). The DNA for the CDR3 is TGTGCCACCAGCAGAGATCCCCACCTGGCCGCACCCTATGGCTACACCTTC. This translates into CATSRDPHLAAPYGYTF.

This clone was picked up one time. This chain joins TRBV5-4 and TRBJ1-6, with TRBD1 matching 7 bases. With V trimmed by 6 bases and J by 11 bases, 11 bases remained unmatched. Looked up from germline, CDR1 is SGHNT and CDR2 is YYREEE (reference sequence). The CDR3 contains 14 residues. CDR3 residues: CASTRIGQGAPLHF. CDR3 coding DNA: TGTGCCAGCACCAGAATTGGGCAGGGGGCACCCCTCCACTTT.

The chain has TRBV10-2 and TRBJ1-3; 8 bases fit TRBD1. Germline-derived CDR1 and CDR2 are WSHSY and SAAADI. V dropped 6 bases and J dropped 1; count of bases not matched to a gene: 2. This CDR3 contains 14 residues. CDR3 loop: CASSWTGSGNTIYF. The CDR3 nucleotides read TGCGCCAGCAGCTGGACAGGGTCTGGAAACACCATATATTTT.

V is TRBV19 and J is TRBJ2-7; no reliable D call. The CDR3 is 13 residues long. Germline assignment: CDR1 LNHDA and CDR2 SQIVND (reference sequence). The V end was cut by 3 bases, the J end by 4 bases, with 10 bases between. The DNA for the CDR3 is TGTGCCAGTAGTATTGCCGAGGCTTACGAGCAGTACTTC. Its translation: CASSIAEAYEQYF.

The chain carries TRBV5-4 and TRBJ2-3; a possible D gene is TRBD2 (5 bases). This CDR3 comprises 13 residues. The germline V gene encodes CDR1 SGHNT and CDR2 YYREEE (reference sequence). Trimming left V 4 bases short and J 2 bases short, with 8 bases between. The DNA for the CDR3 is TGTGCCAGCAGCCTAGCCAACACAGATACGCAGTATTTT. It yields the protein CASSLANTDTQYF.

The genes are TRBV27 and TRBJ1-2; TRBD1 is a possible D gene (5 bases). Germline values: CDR1 MNHEY, CDR2 SMNVEV (reference sequence). Trimming left V 3 bases short and J 5 bases short, with 10 bases between. This CDR3 has 13 residues. In DNA form, the CDR3 reads TGTGCCAGCAGTTTTTTCAGGGAATATGGCTACACCTTC. This encodes CASSFFREYGYTF.

This clone showed up just once. The V and J genes are TRBV2 and TRBJ2-7, with TRBD1 matching 8 bases. V was pared by 4 bases and J by 5 bases, with 10 bases of the junction left unmatched. The CDR3 length is 15 residues. Per germline, CDR1 SNHLY and CDR2 FYNNEI. The CDR3 coding sequence is TGTGCCAGCAGTGGTATTGAGACAGGGGTCGACGAGCAGTACTTC. Its protein product is CASSGIETGVDEQYF.